This is a list of T cell receptor beta chains from one sample in a study of OX40 agonist ivuxolimab in advanced cancers. This table comes from immunoSEQ multiplex PCR, and its TCRdb copy is limited to in-frame clones, with some not included. The sample shows tens of thousands of clones, more than 75% of them seen only once. The sample here was CD4+ or CD8+ T cells sorted from blood, taken in a trial of the OX40 agonist ivuxolimab. The receptors derive from an adult with an advanced solid tumor such as melanoma, head and neck, liver or kidney cancer. Each CDR3 is given with its conserved first and last residue. Fields, in order: clone size, V gene, D gene, J gene, CDR3 protein, CDR3 DNA. A D gene is named only where the DNA matches it firmly. Clone size is shown for a subset of rows, as once, few, many or a class of expanded clone.

.,TRBV5-1,.,TRBJ2-4,CASSLTGANKNIQYF,TGCGCCAGCAGCTTAACCGGGGCAAACAAAAACATTCAGTACTTC
.,TRBV6-6,.,TRBJ1-4,CASSYRGPSNEKLFF,TGTGCCAGCAGTTACCGAGGACCGTCTAATGAAAAACTGTTTTTT
.,TRBV9,TRBD1,TRBJ1-3,CASSATTGGDTIYF,TGTGCCAGCAGCGCCACTACAGGGGGAGACACCATATATTTT
.,TRBV5-1,.,TRBJ2-5,CASSPSVEETQYF,TGCGCCAGCAGCCCCTCCGTAGAGGAGACCCAGTACTTC
.,TRBV6-5,TRBD2,TRBJ2-1,CASRASGNNEQFF,TGTGCCAGCAGGGCTAGCGGGAACAATGAGCAGTTCTTC
.,TRBV10-1,TRBD2,TRBJ2-1,CASTDRGGPPEQFF,TGCGCCAGCACCGACCGGGGGGGCCCTCCCGAGCAGTTCTTC
.,TRBV27,.,TRBJ2-3,CASSLPGTPFDTQYF,TGTGCCAGCAGTTTACCCGGGACTCCCTTCGATACGCAGTATTTT
.,TRBV21-1,.,TRBJ2-7,CASSKDRYEQYF,TGTGCCAGCAGCAAAGACAGGTACGAGCAGTACTTC
.,TRBV28,TRBD1,TRBJ1-1,CASSPGTGDTEAFF,TGTGCCAGCAGTCCCGGGACAGGCGACACTGAAGCTTTCTTT
.,TRBV7-2,TRBD1,TRBJ2-3,CASSPDRGSVDTQYF,TGTGCCAGCAGCCCGGACAGGGGATCAGTAGATACGCAGTATTTT
few,TRBV11-2,TRBD2,TRBJ2-3,CASTRLAGGRRGTDTQYF,TGTGCCAGCACCAGACTAGCGGGGGGTCGAAGGGGGACAGATACGCAGTATTTT
once,TRBV10-3,TRBD1,TRBJ2-3,CAISRGQGGVTDTQYF,TGTGCCATCAGCCGGGGACAGGGAGGGGTCACAGATACGCAGTATTTT
.,TRBV2,TRBD1,TRBJ2-1,CASSLDRVGSYNEQFF,TGTGCCAGCAGTTTAGACAGGGTCGGGTCCTACAATGAGCAGTTCTTC
.,TRBV28,TRBD1,TRBJ1-1,CASSQTGGAGNTEAFF,TGTGCCAGCAGTCAAACAGGGGGCGCGGGGAACACTGAAGCTTTCTTT
.,TRBV29-1,.,TRBJ2-1,CSVEGPGGTRLF,TGCAGCGTGGAGGGGCCAGGAGGGACTCGGCTCTTC
.,TRBV7-2,.,TRBJ2-4,CASSLDLALQYF,TGTGCCAGCAGCTTAGATCTGGCCCTTCAGTACTTC
.,TRBV5-4,TRBD2,TRBJ2-3,CASSPRLAGDTQYF,TGTGCCAGCAGCCCCCGATTAGCGGGAGATACGCAGTATTTT
.,TRBV5-1,TRBD2,TRBJ2-1,CASSLGLAGSGEQFF,TGCGCCAGCAGCTTGGGCCTAGCGGGATCGGGTGAGCAGTTCTTC
.,TRBV27,.,TRBJ1-2,CASTPAGANYGYTF,TGTGCCAGCACGCCCGCAGGGGCAAACTATGGCTACACCTTC
.,TRBV15,.,TRBJ1-4,CATSRVVGGGKEKLFF,TGTGCCACCAGCCGGGTCGTAGGTGGGGGGAAAGAAAAACTGTTTTTT
.,TRBV6-5,TRBD1,TRBJ1-2,CASSSQGARSNYGYTF,TGTGCCAGCAGTTCGCAGGGGGCGCGTTCTAACTATGGCTACACCTTC
.,TRBV7-2,.,TRBJ1-2,CASSFYRGLGYGYTF,TGTGCCAGCAGCTTTTATAGGGGACTAGGCTATGGCTACACCTTC
.,TRBV27,.,TRBJ2-7,CASSLSYPYEQYF,TGTGCCAGCAGTTTATCGTATCCCTACGAGCAGTACTTC
.,TRBV19,TRBD1,TRBJ2-7,CASSVSGTGIHEQYF,TGTGCCAGTAGTGTGTCCGGGACAGGGATCCACGAGCAGTACTTC
.,TRBV6-5,TRBD2,TRBJ2-1,CASSSSGQQFF,TGTGCCAGCAGCTCTAGCGGACAGCAGTTCTTC
.,TRBV4-3,TRBD1,TRBJ1-2,CASSQGITGEGYTF,TGCGCCAGCAGCCAAGGGATCACAGGGGAGGGCTACACCTTC
.,TRBV7-8,.,TRBJ2-5,CASSLQGQGLGETQYF,TGTGCCAGCAGCTTACAGGGCCAGGGCCTTGGCGAGACCCAGTACTTC
.,TRBV19,TRBD1,TRBJ1-4,CASSSGQGAFGLEKLFF,TGTGCCAGTAGCTCGGGACAGGGGGCTTTCGGTTTGGAAAAACTGTTTTTT
.,TRBV18,.,TRBJ2-2,CASSPLATGELFF,TGTGCCAGCTCACCACTAGCTACCGGGGAGCTGTTTTTT
few,TRBV16,.,TRBJ2-5,CASSLLRGGTQYF,TGTGCCAGCAGCCTGCTCCGTGGCGGGACCCAGTACTTC
.,TRBV28,TRBD2,TRBJ2-1,CASSPSGRAVYEQFF,TGTGCCAGCAGTCCTAGCGGGAGGGCCGTCTATGAGCAGTTCTTC
.,TRBV2,TRBD1,TRBJ2-7,CASSVDRVSYEQYF,TGTGCCAGCAGCGTCGACAGGGTTTCCTACGAGCAGTACTTC
.,TRBV6-1,.,TRBJ1-1,CASRLEGDFTEAFF,TGTGCCAGCCGCTTAGAAGGGGACTTCACTGAAGCTTTCTTT
few,TRBV19,TRBD1,TRBJ1-2,CASSIATGTDYGYTF,TGTGCCAGTAGTATAGCCACCGGGACAGATTATGGCTACACCTTC
.,TRBV4-2,.,TRBJ1-4,CASSQDLSTNEKLFF,TGTGCCAGCAGCCAAGATCTATCAACTAATGAAAAACTGTTTTTT
.,TRBV6-4,TRBD1,TRBJ2-2,CASSGQGAGELFF,TGTGCCAGCAGTGGACAGGGGGCCGGGGAGCTGTTTTTT
few,TRBV5-4,.,TRBJ1-3,CASSLGGQTVSGNTIYF,TGTGCCAGCAGCTTGGGAGGACAGACCGTTTCTGGAAACACCATATATTTT
.,TRBV19,TRBD1,TRBJ2-5,CASSTGTGEVAQYF,TGTGCCAGTAGTACCGGGACAGGGGAAGTGGCCCAGTACTTC
few,TRBV18,.,TRBJ1-1,CASSERQEAEAFF,TGTGCCAGCTCAGAGAGACAGGAGGCTGAAGCTTTCTTT
few,TRBV27,TRBD1,TRBJ1-6,CASSWGQGGNSPLHF,TGTGCCAGCAGTTGGGGACAGGGAGGAAATTCACCCCTCCACTTT
once,TRBV15,TRBD2,TRBJ2-4,CATSRQRVAGALQYF,TGTGCCACCAGCAGACAACGGGTAGCGGGGGCCCTTCAGTACTTC
.,TRBV6-1,.,TRBJ2-5,CASTGLSRSETQYF,TGTGCCAGCACCGGACTGTCGCGTTCGGAGACCCAGTACTTC
.,TRBV7-6,.,TRBJ2-7,CASSPVSRSYEQYF,TGTGCCAGCAGCCCCGTGTCGCGGTCCTACGAGCAGTACTTC
few,TRBV5-5,.,TRBJ2-7,CASSLQGLGEQYF,TGTGCCAGCAGCTTGCAGGGGCTGGGCGAGCAGTACTTC
.,TRBV7-2,.,TRBJ1-3,CASRATRGNSGNTIYF,TGTGCCAGCAGAGCGACGAGGGGGAACTCTGGAAACACCATATATTTT
.,TRBV28,TRBD2,TRBJ2-7,CASSLWDLAGSSYEQYF,TGTGCCAGCAGTTTATGGGACCTAGCGGGAAGCTCCTACGAGCAGTACTTC
.,TRBV18,.,TRBJ1-6,CASSPAGKDSPLHF,TGTGCCAGCTCACCGGCGGGGAAGGATTCACCCCTCCACTTT
once,TRBV11-2,TRBD1,TRBJ2-1,CASSPRNRGEEQFF,TGTGCCAGCAGCCCACGAAACAGGGGGGAGGAGCAGTTCTTC
.,TRBV5-1,.,TRBJ2-7,CASSLAPSYEQYF,TGCGCCAGCAGCTTGGCACCCTCCTACGAGCAGTACTTC
once,TRBV7-2,TRBD1,TRBJ1-1,CASSPRQGAQAFF,TGTGCCAGCAGCCCGAGACAGGGGGCCCAAGCTTTCTTT
once,TRBV12-5,.,TRBJ2-5,CASGLGDTEGETQYF,TGTGCTAGTGGTTTGGGAGACACGGAGGGGGAGACCCAGTACTTC
.,TRBV18,TRBD2,TRBJ2-1,CASSPPSGTHEQFF,TGTGCCAGCTCACCGCCTAGCGGGACGCATGAGCAGTTCTTC
.,TRBV4-1,.,TRBJ2-3,CASSQGQLRDSARTQYF,TGCGCCAGCAGCCAAGGGCAGTTACGCGACTCCGCCCGAACGCAGTATTTT